The T cell receptor (beta chain) described here comes from a study of T cell repertoires in cytomegalovirus infection. Study-level background: Through public TCR beta signatures, both CMV infection and matching HLA type were indicated. Regarding the study as a whole: HLA-C-restricted CMV clonotypes gave the most frequent clonotype in two of eight donors. Carriers of CMV plus the relevant HLA were identified by cumulative public TCR beta family frequency.

This clonotype was found many times. Its antigen is not identified. Germline CDR1 and CDR2: SNHLY and FYNNEI. The CDR3 is made up of 17 amino acids. V was pared by 7 bases and J by 5 bases, with 9 bases of the junction left unmatched. MiXCR, run by TCRdb on the reads, gives a single entry per CDR3 protein. The table records some 180,000 distinct CDR3 sequences, 7.5% to 10% of them present only once. This sequence was found in a human donor in good health (CMV status not recorded). Some clones in this sample may be carry-over from other donors' samples. This sequence joins TRBV2 and TRBJ2-2; TRBD2 matches at 14 bases. Sequencing input: PBMCs. As DNA, the CDR3 is TGTGCCAGCACTCACCCGGGACTAGCGGGGGTGACCGGGGAGCTGTTTTTT. Protein sequence: CASTHPGLAGVTGELFF.